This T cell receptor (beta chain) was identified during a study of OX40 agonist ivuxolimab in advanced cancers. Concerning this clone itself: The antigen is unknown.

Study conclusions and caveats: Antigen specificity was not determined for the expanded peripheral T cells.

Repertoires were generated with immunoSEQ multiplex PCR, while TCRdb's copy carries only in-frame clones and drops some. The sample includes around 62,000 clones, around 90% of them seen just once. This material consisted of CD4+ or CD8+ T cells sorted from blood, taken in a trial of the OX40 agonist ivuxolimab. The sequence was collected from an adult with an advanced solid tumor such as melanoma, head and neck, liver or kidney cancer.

This CDR3 reads CASRYGASTSDGYTF. The CDR3 DNA sequence: TGTGCCAGTAGGTATGGGGCTAGTACGTCGGATGGCTACACCTTC. The V gene is TRBV19, the J gene TRBJ1-2; weak D call: TRBD1 (5 bases). This CDR3 is 15 amino acids long. V shed 6 bases and J shed 6 bases, with 20 bases lying between them. Germline CDR1 is LNHDA and CDR2 is SQIVND (reference sequence). Combining the CDR3 with reference TRBV19 and TRBJ1-2 gives the whole variable domain DGGITQSPKYLFRKEGQNVTLSCEQNLNHDAMYWYRQDPGQGLRLIYYSQIVNDFQKGDIAEGYSVSREKKESFPLTVTSAQKNPTAFYLCASRYGASTSDGYTFGSGTRLTVV.